This T cell receptor beta chain emerged from a study of tumor and adjacent non-tumor tissue in lung cancer. The template was RNA from unsorted bulk tissue. This CDR3 has 14 residues. CDR1 MNHEY and CDR2 SVGAGI come from the germline V gene. V lost 6 bases and J lost 14, with 25 bases in between. The library came from three nested PCR rounds adapted from ARM-PCR protocols. TCRdb re-analysed the multiplex PCR reads in MiXCR, keeping a single row per CDR3 protein. The sample consists of 65,000 to 95,000 distinct CDR3 sequences, 65% to 75% of them appearing once. Sequencing used lung tumor tissue. The sequence was obtained from a woman between 70 and 85 years old with non-small cell lung cancer. The V and J genes are TRBV6-5 and TRBJ1-1; D is ambiguous. CDR3 sequence reads: CASRSPTAGADAFF. The CDR3 DNA follows: TGTGCCAGCAGATCCCCCACAGCGGGAGCTGACGCCTTCTTT.